This T cell receptor beta chain was retrieved from a study of CD8 T cells in Susac syndrome. RNA in amounts of roughly 0.5 to 1 ug was reverse transcribed with random hexamers. TCRdb analysed the immunoSEQ multiplex PCR reads with MiXCR anew, one entry per CDR3 protein. The data show around 280,000 distinct CDR3 sequences, with just over 90% seen just once and roughly 0.059% held by the top ten. On this clonotype itself: Germline is not matched at one junction end, which may reflect a read error.

The CDR3 is 15 residues long. Germline V gene lookup returns CDR1 SSHAT and CDR2 FNYEAQ (reference sequence). This TCR was recovered from a human donor with multiple sclerosis. This chain joins TRBV7-7 and TRBJ2-1; tentatively, D is TRBD1 or TRBD2 (6 bases each). The sample consisted of CD4+ T cells from PBMCs. This CDR3 is CASSLGRAEGGEQFF. In nucleotides, the CDR3 is TGTGCTAGCAGCTTAGGTCGAGCGGAAGGGGGGGAGCAGTTCTTC.